A selection of T cell receptor beta chains follows, all from one sample in a study of shared clonotypes between healthy human individuals. Clones were sequenced by immunoSEQ multiplex PCR, and TCRdb holds only the in-frame ones, with some missing. Of 2,500,000 or so clones in the sample, around 90% were seen once. Sequencing used naive CD4+ T cells sorted from blood. These receptors came from a young man in good health. Both conserved end residues are part of each CDR3. D genes are given only for firm matches. The size of a clone is reported for some rows only, either as once, few or many, or as a class for expanded clones.

j_gene,abundance,d_gene,v_gene,CDR3nt,CDR3aa
TRBJ2-3,-,TRBD2,TRBV7-2,TGTGCCAGCAGCTTAGCCCATAGCGGGAGGGCCGGTACGCAGTATTTT,CASSLAHSGRAGTQYF
TRBJ1-4,-,-,TRBV19,TGTGCCAGTAGTATGCCGGGCTCGGGAGAAAAACTGTTTTTT,CASSMPGSGEKLFF
TRBJ2-6,-,-,TRBV18,TGTGCCAGCTCCACGGCCCCCCCGACAGTCTCTGGGGCCAACGTCCTGACTTTC,CASSTAPPTVSGANVLTF
TRBJ2-5,-,-,TRBV29-1,TGCAGCGTTGCGGGAGAGACCCAGTACTTC,CSVAGETQYF
TRBJ2-3,-,TRBD2,TRBV19,TGTGCCAGTAGTACCCTCGGGACTAGCCGCACAGATACGCAGTATTTT,CASSTLGTSRTDTQYF
TRBJ2-4,-,TRBD2,TRBV5-1,TGCGCCAGCAGCTTAAGCGGGGAAAACATTCAGTACTTC,CASSLSGENIQYF
TRBJ1-2,few,TRBD1,TRBV6-1,TGTGCCAGCAAAGGGACAGGGGATAAACGTGGCTACACCTTC,CASKGTGDKRGYTF
TRBJ1-6,-,-,TRBV2,TGTGCCAGCAGTGAAGGGCCCCATTCACCCCTCCACTTT,CASSEGPHSPLHF
TRBJ1-2,-,TRBD1,TRBV19,TGTGCCAGTACCCAATCGACAGGGGGTCCTTATGGCTACACCTTC,CASTQSTGGPYGYTF
TRBJ2-7,-,-,TRBV13,TGTGCCAGCAGCTTCTATCGGGGGGCCTCCTACGAGCAGTACTTC,CASSFYRGASYEQYF
TRBJ2-1,once,TRBD1,TRBV9,TGTGCCAGCAGCGTAGATTTGGCAGGGGGCCGGGAGCAGTTCTTC,CASSVDLAGGREQFF
TRBJ1-5,few,-,TRBV7-9,TGTGCCAGCAGCACCGACCCTTTCGGGAATCAGCCCCAGCATTTT,CASSTDPFGNQPQHF
TRBJ2-7,-,TRBD1,TRBV6-6,TGTGCCAGCAGCCGAACCGGGACAGGTCCCTACGAGCAGTACTTC,CASSRTGTGPYEQYF
TRBJ1-2,-,-,TRBV4-1,TGCGCCAGCAGCCAAGAAACCCTTTCTAACTATGGCTACACCTTC,CASSQETLSNYGYTF
TRBJ2-3,-,-,TRBV2,TGTGCCAGCAGCCTCCTTGGGCGTCAGAGCACAGATACGCAGTATTTT,CASSLLGRQSTDTQYF
TRBJ2-5,-,-,TRBV4-1,TGCGCCAGCAGCCAAGATGGGCGCCCCCAGGGGACCCAGTACTTC,CASSQDGRPQGTQYF
TRBJ2-1,-,TRBD2,TRBV10-2,TGCGCCAGCAGTCCCCGGGCGGGACTAGCGCTCAATGAGCAGTTCTTC,CASSPRAGLALNEQFF
TRBJ2-7,-,TRBD1,TRBV5-5,TGTGCCAGCAGCTTGGGGGTTGGGACAGACTCCTACGAGCAGTACTTC,CASSLGVGTDSYEQYF
TRBJ1-1,-,-,TRBV7-9,TGTGCCAGCAGCTTAGAGGGGGGGAGCACTGAAGCTTTCTTT,CASSLEGGSTEAFF
TRBJ2-3,-,-,TRBV19,TGTGCCAGTAGTATAAAGGGTAGCACAGATACGCAGTATTTT,CASSIKGSTDTQYF
TRBJ1-1,-,-,TRBV5-6,TGTGCCAGCAGCTTTGGGGGGCGCGACACTGAAGCTTTCTTT,CASSFGGRDTEAFF
TRBJ1-2,once,-,TRBV6-6,TGTGCCAGCAGAGGGGGGAGCTACTATGGCTACACCTTC,CASRGGSYYGYTF
TRBJ2-3,-,-,TRBV6-5,TGTGCCAGCACCCGACAGCGCACAGATACGCAGTATTTT,CASTRQRTDTQYF
TRBJ2-5,-,TRBD2,TRBV18,TGTGCCAGCTCACCGAAAGGGACTAGTTTGCAAGAGACCCAGTACTTC,CASSPKGTSLQETQYF
TRBJ2-3,-,TRBD2,TRBV5-1,TGCGCCAGCAGGCTAGCGGGAGGGAGCGCAGATACGCAGTATTTT,CASRLAGGSADTQYF
TRBJ2-1,-,-,TRBV13,TGTGCCAGCAGCTTAGAGGGGGGCAATCACAATGAGCAGTTCTTC,CASSLEGGNHNEQFF
TRBJ1-5,-,-,TRBV4-3,TGCGCCAGCAGCCAAGAGGCAGGGGCTAATCAGCCCCAGCATTTT,CASSQEAGANQPQHF
TRBJ1-3,-,TRBD1,TRBV6-1,TGTGCCAGCTTACGACAGGGCGGGTTGGGCACCATATATTTT,CASLRQGGLGTIYF
TRBJ2-3,-,-,TRBV6-1,TGTGCCAGCAGTCGGGGGACAAACCCCGATACGCAGTATTTT,CASSRGTNPDTQYF
TRBJ2-1,-,TRBD1,TRBV19,TGTGCCAGTAGTGATGACAGGGGGCCGGATGAGCAGTTCTTC,CASSDDRGPDEQFF
TRBJ1-5,-,-,TRBV21-1,TGTGCCAGCAGCAAACGGGACAGCAATCAGCCCCAGCATTTT,CASSKRDSNQPQHF
TRBJ2-5,-,-,TRBV11-2,TGTGCCAGCAGCTTAGTATTGGGGGGCCCGACCCAAGAGACCCAGTACTTC,CASSLVLGGPTQETQYF
TRBJ1-1,-,-,TRBV11-2,TGTGCCAGCAGCTTAGGCGCGGGTGAAGCTTTCTTT,CASSLGAGEAFF
TRBJ2-1,-,TRBD2,TRBV4-1,TGCGCCAGCAAAGGGAGGGCGGGTAATGAGCAGTTCTTC,CASKGRAGNEQFF
TRBJ1-4,-,TRBD1,TRBV7-8,TGTGCCAGCAGCTTAGCGAGGATAACAGGGGAAGAGAGGACAACTAATGAAAAACTGTTTTTT,CASSLARITGEERTTNEKLFF
TRBJ2-6,-,TRBD1,TRBV18,TGTGCCAGCTCAACACAGGGGGCTGGGGCCAACGTCCTGACTTTC,CASSTQGAGANVLTF
TRBJ1-6,-,-,TRBV6-5,TGTGCCAGCAGTCCCGCTTTTAGTTCACCCCTCCACTTT,CASSPAFSSPLHF
TRBJ1-1,-,TRBD1,TRBV16,TGTGCCAGCAGCCAATCAACAGGGGTCTCTGAAGCTTTCTTT,CASSQSTGVSEAFF
TRBJ2-5,-,-,TRBV7-3,TGTGCCAGCAGCGAGCAGGGTGGGCAAGAGACCCAGTACTTC,CASSEQGGQETQYF
TRBJ2-1,-,TRBD1,TRBV7-2,TGTGCCAGCAGCTCCCACAGGGGGCCCCAAGTCGTTTTCTACAATGAGCAGTTCTTC,CASSSHRGPQVVFYNEQFF
TRBJ2-2,-,-,TRBV27,TGTGCCAGCAGTTTATCGAGAACCGGGGAGCTGTTTTTT,CASSLSRTGELFF
TRBJ1-1,few,-,TRBV19,TGTGCCAGTAGTATCGGGCAGTTGAACACTGAAGCTTTCTTT,CASSIGQLNTEAFF
TRBJ1-5,-,-,TRBV19,TGTGCCAGTAGTAAAACACAAGATCAGCCCCAGCATTTT,CASSKTQDQPQHF
TRBJ2-1,once,TRBD1,TRBV6-1,TGTGCCAGCAGTCCCTCACAGGGGGCCTACAATGAGCAGTTCTTC,CASSPSQGAYNEQFF
TRBJ2-5,-,-,TRBV4-3,TGCGCCAGCAGCCAAGATTACAGGGTCCAAGAGACCCAGTACTTC,CASSQDYRVQETQYF
TRBJ2-2,-,-,TRBV5-3,TGTGCCAGAAGACGGTCCACCGGGGAGCTGTTTTTT,CARRRSTGELFF
TRBJ2-2,-,-,TRBV5-1,TGCGCCAGCAGCCCTGGACAGACTAACACCGGGGAGCTGTTTTTT,CASSPGQTNTGELFF
TRBJ2-7,-,-,TRBV28,TGTGCCAGCAGTTTCGGGGACCCGGGGTACGAGCAGTACTTC,CASSFGDPGYEQYF
TRBJ2-3,-,TRBD1,TRBV6-5,TGTGCCAAGACAGGGACGGGCTACACAGATACGCAGTATTTT,CAKTGTGYTDTQYF
TRBJ2-1,-,TRBD1,TRBV6-1,TGTGCCAGCAGCAAAGGACAGGGACAGTACAATGAGCAGTTCTTC,CASSKGQGQYNEQFF
TRBJ2-1,-,-,TRBV19,TGTGCCAGTAGTATGGAGGGCAGGACCTACAATGAGCAGTTCTTC,CASSMEGRTYNEQFF
TRBJ2-1,-,-,TRBV4-3,TGCGCCAGCAGCCCCACCCTTCAGGATGAGCAGTTCTTC,CASSPTLQDEQFF